The clone carrying this T cell receptor beta chain was recorded at least ten times. Each CDR3 protein gets one entry after TCRdb re-called the 5' RACE reads with MiXCR. The profile shows around 50,000 distinct CDR3 sequences, more than 25% of them singletons. V gave up 5 bases and J gave up 1 base, with 15 bases separating them. This CDR3 is 15 amino acids long. Germline V gene lookup returns CDR1 MNHEY and CDR2 SVGAGI. Sample: tumor-infiltrating memory CD4+ T cells sorted from the breast tumor. The sample's subset: memory CD4+ T cells, CD4+CD45RO+CD25-. The receptor comes from a female donor with breast cancer. The rearrangement joins TRBV6-5 to TRBJ2-7, with D perhaps TRBD2 (6 bases). The CDR3 sequence is CASSARFGSSYEQYF. The CDR3 bases are TGTGCCAGCAGTGCCCGGTTCGGGAGTTCCTACGAGCAGTACTTC.